The 18 T cell receptor beta chains reported below all come from one sample, sequenced in a study of post-analysis software for immune sequencing data. Unique molecular identifiers were present in the TCR beta cDNA libraries. TCRdb recomputed calls from the PCR reads with MiXCR, one row per CDR3 protein. Among about 540,000 distinct CDR3 sequences, around a third were seen once, and the ten largest hold 5% to 6%. Antigens for these TCRs are unknown. Regarding the study as a whole: Relative to controls, patients had five TRBV segments at higher frequency, with TRBV5-6, TRBV5-1 and TRBV20-1 among these.

What was sequenced was blood. The receptors stem from a girl between 2 and 17 years old with multiple sclerosis.

The V gene is TRBV13, the J gene TRBJ1-2; possible D gene TRBD1, 6 bases. The CDR3 has 13 amino acids. V lost 5 bases, J lost 4 bases, and 11 bases lay in between. The germline CDR1 and CDR2 sequences are PRHDT and FYEKMQ (reference sequence). The CDR3 spells CASSGGQLYGYTF. CDR3 DNA sequence: TGTGCCAGCAGCGGCGGACAGCTCTATGGCTACACCTTC. The full variable domain, rest sourced from reference TRBV13 and TRBJ1-2, is AAGVIQSPRHLIKEKRETATLKCYPIPRHDTVYWYQQGPGQDPQFLISFYEKMQSDKGSIPDRFSAQQFSDYHSELNMSSLELGDSALYFCASSGGQLYGYTFGSGTRLTVV.

The rearrangement links TRBV6-5 to TRBJ1-5; D possibly corresponds to TRBD1 (5 bases). This CDR3 is 15 amino acids long. V was shortened by 5 bases and J by 0 bases, with 11 bases between the two germline ends. CDR1 is MNHEY, CDR2 SVGAGI, per germline. The chain's CDR3 is CASSPGPYSNQPQHF. The CDR3 nucleotides read TGTGCCAGCAGTCCGGGACCGTATAGCAATCAGCCCCAGCATTTT.

The chain couples TRBV12-3 or TRBV12-4 to TRBJ1-6; possible D gene TRBD1, 5 bases. The CDR3 spans 13 residues. As DNA, the CDR3 is TGTGCTGGCAAACCGGGACCAAATTCACCCCTCCACTTT. Its translation: CAGKPGPNSPLHF.

This clonotype showed up just a few times. The V gene is TRBV20-1, the J gene TRBJ1-2; TRBD1 agrees at 10 bases. V lost 2 bases, J lost 8 bases, and 8 bases stayed unmatched. CDR3 size: 14 residues. CDR1 and CDR2 (germline): DFQATT, SNEGSKA (reference sequence). The CDR3 bases are TGCAGTGCTAGAAAAAAGACAGGGGGCGACGGCTACACCTTC. Encoded protein: CSARKKTGGDGYTF.

This chain connects TRBV6-6 to TRBJ2-3; the match to TRBD2 covers 11 bases. With 4 bases clipped from V and 4 bases from J, the junction kept 10 bases outside the gene matches. The germline V gene has CDR1 MNHNY and CDR2 SVGAGI (reference sequence). The CDR3 contains 17 residues. CDR3 amino acids: CASSSLIAGGLADTQYF. The CDR3 coding sequence is TGTGCCAGCAGTTCGCTTATAGCGGGGGGGCTCGCAGATACGCAGTATTTT.

This clonotype turned up a few times. This chain joins TRBV7-2 and TRBJ1-2; weak D call: TRBD1 (5 bases). V lost 5 bases and J lost 5, with 9 bases in between. The germline V gene has CDR1 SGHTA and CDR2 FQGNSA. The CDR3 has 12 amino acids. The DNA for the CDR3 is TGTGCCAGCAGCCACGAGGGGTATGGCTACACCTTC. Encoded protein: CASSHEGYGYTF.

This chain joins TRBV7-7 and TRBJ2-3; D is unclear. V lost 5 bases and J lost 0, with 12 bases in between. From germline, CDR1 is SSHAT and CDR2 FNYEAQ (reference sequence). This CDR3 is built from 15 residues. The CDR3 bases are TGTGCCAGCAGCCGCCAGGATGAAAGCACAGATACGCAGTATTTT. Amino acid sequence: CASSRQDESTDTQYF.

The chain combines TRBV7-9 with TRBJ2-3, with 8 bases matching TRBD2. This CDR3 comprises 15 residues. Trimming took 5 bases from V and 8 from J; bases not matched to a gene: 12. Germline CDR1 is SEHNR and CDR2 is FQNEAQ (reference sequence). The CDR3 sequence: CASSAGTSRQATQYF. CDR3 coding DNA: TGTGCCAGCAGCGCCGGGACTAGTCGGCAGGCTACGCAGTATTTT.

There are a few counts of this clonotype. This chain links TRBV4-1 with TRBJ2-3; D gene ambiguous. The V gene lost 0 bases and the J gene lost 7 bases, with 11 bases spanning the gap. Germline CDR1 and CDR2: MGHRA and YSYEKL. The CDR3 is 14 residues long. The DNA of the CDR3 is TGCGCCAGCAGCCAAGATACTACTCGATATACGCAGTATTTT. Protein product: CASSQDTTRYTQYF.

There are a few counts of this clonotype. The chain links TRBV5-1 to TRBJ2-7, with 14 bases identical to TRBD2. Germline V CDR1 and CDR2: SGHRS, YFSETQ. The CDR3 totals 18 residues. V lost 4 bases, J lost 8 bases, and 17 bases stayed unmatched. CDR3: CASSPLQAPGLAGAQQYF. The CDR3 DNA sequence: TGCGCCAGCAGCCCGCTTCAAGCCCCGGGACTAGCGGGGGCACAGCAGTACTTC.

This clonotype was detected a few times. The rearrangement uses TRBV7-2 and TRBJ2-3; 7 bases are shared with TRBD2. Germline CDR1 is SGHTA and CDR2 is FQGNSA. The ends lost 1 base at V and 1 base at J; junction bases unmatched: 5. CDR3 length equals 16 residues. Here the CDR3 DNA reads TGTGCCAGCAGCTTAGTTTCTGCGGGGGGCACAGATACGCAGTATTTT. This codes for CASSLVSAGGTDTQYF.

This clonotype turned up a few times. V gene TRBV5-5 combines with J gene TRBJ1-6; 8 bases align to TRBD1. Germline trimming cut 4 bases from V and 7 bases from J; bases unmatched to any gene: 7. CDR1 is SGHKS, CDR2 YYEKEE, per germline (reference sequence). The CDR3 contains 15 residues. The CDR3 loop is CASSPGQGWNSPLHF. In DNA, the CDR3 is TGTGCCAGCAGCCCTGGACAGGGTTGGAATTCACCCCTCCACTTT.

This chain connects TRBV6-2 or TRBV6-3 to TRBJ2-7, with D perhaps matching TRBD1 (6 bases). The V end was cut by 2 bases, the J end by 0 bases, with 17 bases between. Germline CDR1 is MNHEY and CDR2 is SVGEGT. CDR3 length: 17 residues. CDR3 region: CASSYALQGTDSYEQYF. In DNA, the CDR3 is TGTGCCAGCAGTTACGCCCTGCAGGGGACGGACTCCTACGAGCAGTACTTC.

This chain uses TRBV20-1 with TRBJ2-1; 9 bases align to TRBD2. The germline CDR1 and CDR2 sequences are DFQATT and SNEGSKA (reference sequence). The V gene end was trimmed by 3 bases and the J gene end by 6 bases; junction bases not matched to a gene: 12. The CDR3 extends over 16 amino acids. CDR3 in amino acids: CSARVLRGGLANEQFF. The DNA for the CDR3 is TGCAGTGCTAGGGTTCTGCGGGGGGGCCTGGCCAATGAGCAGTTCTTC.

This chain joins TRBV28 and TRBJ1-2; 7 bases agree with TRBD1. The CDR3 has 12 amino acids. Per the germline V gene, CDR1 is MDHEN and CDR2 is SYDVKM. Trimming cost V 5 bases and J 8 bases; bases outside gene matches: 5. CDR3 in DNA: TGTGCCAGCAGTCCAGGGGGGAGGGGCTACACCTTC. Its protein is CASSPGGRGYTF.

The rearrangement joins TRBV2 to TRBJ2-5; 8 nucleotides match TRBD1. The V segment lost 5 bases and the J segment 2 bases; nucleotides outside the gene matches: 4. The length of the CDR3 is 14 residues. CDR1 and CDR2 (germline): SNHLY, FYNNEI. Here the CDR3 reads CASSHRTGQETQYF. DNA of the CDR3: TGTGCCAGCAGTCACCGGACAGGGCAAGAGACCCAGTACTTC.

The chain employs TRBV5-6 and TRBJ2-1; TRBD2 agrees at 9 bases. Germline CDR1 and CDR2: SGHDT and YYEEEE. J lost 4 bases, V lost 0 bases, and 8 bases had no gene match. The CDR3 contains 17 residues. CDR3 sequence reads: CASSLDQAGGAYNEQFF. CDR3 DNA sequence: TGTGCCAGCAGCTTGGATCAAGCGGGGGGCGCGTACAATGAGCAGTTCTTC.

This clonotype came up a few times. The CDR3 DNA reads as TGTGCCAGCAGCATCGGGACTAGCGGGCTACAAGAGACCCAGTACTTC. Translating gives CASSIGTSGLQETQYF. This chain joins TRBV13 and TRBJ2-5, with 12 bases lining up with TRBD2. V was clipped by 5 bases and J by 2 bases; unmatched bases: 6. The CDR3 has 16 amino acids. Germline V gives CDR1 PRHDT, CDR2 FYEKMQ (reference sequence).